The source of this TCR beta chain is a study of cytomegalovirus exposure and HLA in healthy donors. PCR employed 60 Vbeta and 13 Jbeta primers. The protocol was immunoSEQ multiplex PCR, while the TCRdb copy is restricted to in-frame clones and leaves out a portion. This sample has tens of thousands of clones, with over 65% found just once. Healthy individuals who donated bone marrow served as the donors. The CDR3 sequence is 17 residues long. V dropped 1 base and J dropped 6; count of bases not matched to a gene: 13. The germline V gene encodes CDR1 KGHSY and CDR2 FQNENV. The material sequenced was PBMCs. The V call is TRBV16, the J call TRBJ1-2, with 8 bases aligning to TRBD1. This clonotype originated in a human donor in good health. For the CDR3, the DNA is TGTGCCAGCAGCCAATTCGTCAGGGGGCGCGGCGGGGATGGCTACACCTTC. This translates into CASSQFVRGRGGDGYTF.